The sequence of this TCR beta chain was determined in a study of blood T cell repertoires in COVID-19. Overall study context: Collection of acute and convalescent COVID-19 samples took place in the United States, Italy and Spain. T cells, B-cell-depleted T cells, or PBMCs supplied cDNA or gDNA.

Authors' data handling: Amplification from reference gene primers served as the basis for estimated nucleated cell counts. Profiled with immunoSEQ multiplex PCR; TCRdb holds only in-frame clones, not every one. The D gene and trimming were derived from the DNA, and the V and J assignments and clone size from that table. In the table there are roughly 100,000 clones, 87% of which are singletons. There are 13 residues in the CDR3. V lost 5 bases to trimming and J lost 7 bases, with 9 bases between them. Per the germline V gene, CDR1 is SGHAT and CDR2 is FQNNGV. The chain couples TRBV11-2 to TRBJ1-6; D gene uncertain. The clonotype was recovered from a man aged 50 to 59 with active COVID-19. The specimen sequenced was peripheral blood. The CDR3 sequence is CASSVSRNSPLHF. CDR3 bases: TGTGCCAGCAGCGTTAGTAGAAATTCACCCCTCCACTTT. The full variable domain, with the rest looked up from reference TRBV11-2 and TRBJ1-6, is EAGVAQSPRYKIIEKRQSVAFWCNPISGHATLYWYQQILGQGPKLLIQFQNNGVVDDSQLPKDRFSAERLKGVDSTLKIQPAKLEDSAVYLCASSVSRNSPLHFGNGTRLTVT.